The rows below give T cell receptor beta chains drawn from one sample of a study of blood T cell repertoires in COVID-19. TCRdb's table, derived via immunoSEQ multiplex PCR, lists solely in-frame clones and lacks some. The sample holds about 250,000 clones; 85% to 90% are singletons and the top ten take over 2%. The sample taken for sequencing was PBMCs or T cells enriched from blood (not recorded which). The origin of the receptors is a woman aged 18 to 35 who had recovered from COVID-19. CDR3s include the opening cysteine and the closing phenylalanine or tryptophan. A D gene is named only where the DNA matches it firmly. Rows give clone size only sometimes, using once, few, many, or a class for an expanded clone.

D	J	V	size	DNA	CDR3
TRBD2	TRBJ2-3	TRBV9	-	TGTGCCAGCAGCCACGGACTAGCGAGAGGAACAGATACGCAGTATTTT	CASSHGLARGTDTQYF
-	TRBJ1-5	TRBV2	-	TGTGCCAGCAGTGAACGGGTAAGGAGTAGTCCCCAGCATTTT	CASSERVRSSPQHF
TRBD2	TRBJ2-3	TRBV5-1	once	TGCGCCAGCAGCTTGAGTGAGGCGGGGGTGACAGATACGCAGTATTTT	CASSLSEAGVTDTQYF
-	TRBJ2-7	TRBV6-5	-	TGTGCCAGCAGCATTCGACACGTCTCCTACGAGCAGTACTTC	CASSIRHVSYEQYF
TRBD2	TRBJ2-2	TRBV28	few	TGTGCCAGCAGCCGTGGGAGGGGCTACACCGGGGAGCTGTTTTTT	CASSRGRGYTGELFF
-	TRBJ1-5	TRBV19	few	TGTGCCAGTAGTATTTCCCACCGGGGAAATCAGCCCCAGCATTTT	CASSISHRGNQPQHF
-	TRBJ2-5	TRBV3-1/TRBV3-2	-	TGTGCCAGCAGCCAATCAGGACTCCAAGAGACCCAGTACTTC	CASSQSGLQETQYF
-	TRBJ1-1	TRBV5-1	-	TGCGCCAGCAATGGTGAGGCCGAAGCTTTCTTT	CASNGEAEAFF
-	TRBJ2-1	TRBV18	-	TGTGCCAGCTCACCGGTGGCGGGGCAGATTCTAAGCTCCTACAATGAGCAGTTCTTC	CASSPVAGQILSSYNEQFF
-	TRBJ1-4	TRBV10-2	-	TGCGCCAGCAGTGAGTGGGAGGTAGATGAAAAACTGTTTTTT	CASSEWEVDEKLFF
-	TRBJ1-2	TRBV5-8	-	TGTGCCAGCAGCTTAAGCCGGTTCTATGGCTACACCTTC	CASSLSRFYGYTF
TRBD1	TRBJ2-7	TRBV11-2	once	TGTGCCAGCAGCCCCGGGACAGACCAGGAGCAGTACTTC	CASSPGTDQEQYF
TRBD1	TRBJ2-1	TRBV18	once	TGTGCCAGCTCAACTACCGGGACAGGGGTCTACAATGAGCAGTTCTTC	CASSTTGTGVYNEQFF
TRBD1	TRBJ2-2	TRBV11-3	-	TGTGCCAGCAGCATCTTCCCGGGACAGGGGGTGGCCGGGGAGCTGTTTTTT	CASSIFPGQGVAGELFF
TRBD1	TRBJ2-1	TRBV7-6	-	TGTGCCAGCAGCATCCGCCAGACAGGGTACACCTACAATGAGCAGTTCTTC	CASSIRQTGYTYNEQFF
-	TRBJ1-1	TRBV19	-	TGTGCCAGTAGTATAGTAAGGGGGTCGGGTAAGAACACTGAAGCTTTCTTT	CASSIVRGSGKNTEAFF
-	TRBJ2-5	TRBV27	once	TGTGCCAGCAGTAAAGGGACAACAGCTTCATGGGAGACCCAGTACTTC	CASSKGTTASWETQYF
TRBD1	TRBJ2-7	TRBV10-3	-	TGTGCCATCAGTGAGGGGGGACAGGCCTACGAGCAGTACTTC	CAISEGGQAYEQYF
-	TRBJ1-2	TRBV15	-	TGTGCCACCAGCACGGACAGTAACTATGGCTACACCTTC	CATSTDSNYGYTF
-	TRBJ1-2	TRBV19	-	TGTGCCAGTAGTATGGGAACAGGCGACTATGGCTACACCTTC	CASSMGTGDYGYTF
TRBD2	TRBJ2-1	TRBV19	once	TGTGCCAGTACCCCGACTAGCGGGGGGATAAATGAGCAGTTCTTC	CASTPTSGGINEQFF
TRBD1	TRBJ1-1	TRBV19	-	TGTGCCAGTAGTATAGAAAGCTTGTCGACAGGGGAAGTTTTCTTT	CASSIESLSTGEVFF
TRBD1	TRBJ2-7	TRBV28	-	TGTGCCAGCAGTTCCCCAGGGACAGCCTACTCCTACGAGCAGTACTTC	CASSSPGTAYSYEQYF